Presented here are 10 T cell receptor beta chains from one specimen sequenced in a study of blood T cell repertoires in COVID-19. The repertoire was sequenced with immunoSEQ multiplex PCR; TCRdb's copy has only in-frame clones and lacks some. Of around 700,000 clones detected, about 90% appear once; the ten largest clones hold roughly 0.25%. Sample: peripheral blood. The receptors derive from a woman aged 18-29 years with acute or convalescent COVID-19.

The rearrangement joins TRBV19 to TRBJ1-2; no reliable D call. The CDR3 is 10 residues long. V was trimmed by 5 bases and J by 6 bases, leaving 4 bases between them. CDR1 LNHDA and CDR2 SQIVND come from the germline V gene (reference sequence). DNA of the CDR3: TGTGCCAGTAGTGCGCATGGCTACACCTTC. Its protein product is CASSAHGYTF. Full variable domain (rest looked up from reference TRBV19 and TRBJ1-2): DGGITQSPKYLFRKEGQNVTLSCEQNLNHDAMYWYRQDPGQGLRLIYYSQIVNDFQKGDIAEGYSVSREKKESFPLTVTSAQKNPTAFYLCASSAHGYTFGSGTRLTVV.

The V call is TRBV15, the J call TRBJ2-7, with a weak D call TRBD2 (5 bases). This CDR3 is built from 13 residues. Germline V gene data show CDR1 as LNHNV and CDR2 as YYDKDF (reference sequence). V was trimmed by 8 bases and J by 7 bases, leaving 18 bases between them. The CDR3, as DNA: TGTGCCACCCAAACTCCGGGGTCTTGGGAGCAGTACTTC. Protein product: CATQTPGSWEQYF.

DNA of the CDR3: TGTGCCATCAGTGACCCGGTTCGGACAGACTCCTACGAGCAGTACTTC. As protein: CAISDPVRTDSYEQYF. The genes are TRBV10-3 and TRBJ2-7, with D possibly TRBD1 on 6 matching bases. The CDR3 sequence is 16 residues long. V was shortened by 3 bases and J by 0 bases, with 15 bases between the two germline ends. Germline V gene data show CDR1 as ENHRY and CDR2 as SYGVKD.

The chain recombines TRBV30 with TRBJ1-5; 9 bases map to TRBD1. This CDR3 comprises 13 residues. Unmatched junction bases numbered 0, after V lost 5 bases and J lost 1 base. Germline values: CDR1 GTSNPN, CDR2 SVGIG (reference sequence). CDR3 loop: CAWGTGSNQPQHF. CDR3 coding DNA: TGTGCCTGGGGGACAGGGAGCAATCAGCCCCAGCATTTT.

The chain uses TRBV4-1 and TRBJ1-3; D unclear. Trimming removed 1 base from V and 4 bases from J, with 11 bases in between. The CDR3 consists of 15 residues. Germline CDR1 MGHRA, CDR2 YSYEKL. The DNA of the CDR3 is TGCGCCAGCAGCCAAGTTAGAATCTCGGGAAACACCATATATTTT. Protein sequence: CASSQVRISGNTIYF.

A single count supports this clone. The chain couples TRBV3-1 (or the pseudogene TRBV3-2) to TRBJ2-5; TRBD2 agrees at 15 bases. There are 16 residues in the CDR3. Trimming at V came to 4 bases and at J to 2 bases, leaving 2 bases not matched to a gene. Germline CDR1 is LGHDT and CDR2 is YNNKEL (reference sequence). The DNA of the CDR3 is TGTGCCAGCAGCCCGGGACTAGCGGGGGGACAAGAGACCCAGTACTTC. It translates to CASSPGLAGGQETQYF.

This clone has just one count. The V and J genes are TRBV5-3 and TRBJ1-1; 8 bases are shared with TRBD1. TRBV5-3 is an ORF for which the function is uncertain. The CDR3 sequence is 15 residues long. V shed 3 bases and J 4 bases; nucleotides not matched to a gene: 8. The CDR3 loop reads CARSSRQGTSTEAFF. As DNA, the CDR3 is TGTGCCAGAAGCTCCCGACAGGGGACGAGCACTGAAGCTTTCTTT.

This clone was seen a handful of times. The CDR3: CASSYPGTGSHGYTF. The DNA of the CDR3 is TGTGCCAGCAGTTACCCCGGGACAGGCTCCCATGGCTACACCTTC. The chain combines TRBV28 with TRBJ1-2; TRBD1 agrees at 8 bases. The CDR3 contains 15 residues. Germline trimming cut 4 bases from V and 6 bases from J; bases unmatched to any gene: 10. Germline V gene data show CDR1 as MDHEN and CDR2 as SYDVKM.

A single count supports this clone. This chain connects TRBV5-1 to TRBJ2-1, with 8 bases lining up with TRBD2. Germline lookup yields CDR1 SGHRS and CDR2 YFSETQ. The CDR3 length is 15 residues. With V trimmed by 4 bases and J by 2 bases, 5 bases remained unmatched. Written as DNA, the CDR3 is TGCGCCAGCAGCCTACGACTAGCGACCTACAATGAGCAGTTCTTC. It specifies CASSLRLATYNEQFF.

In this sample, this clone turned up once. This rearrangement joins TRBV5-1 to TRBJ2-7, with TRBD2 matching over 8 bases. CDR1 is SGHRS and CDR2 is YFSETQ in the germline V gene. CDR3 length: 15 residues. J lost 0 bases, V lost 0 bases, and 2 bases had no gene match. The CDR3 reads CASSLASGSSYEQYF. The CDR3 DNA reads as TGCGCCAGCAGCTTGGCAAGCGGGAGCTCCTACGAGCAGTACTTC. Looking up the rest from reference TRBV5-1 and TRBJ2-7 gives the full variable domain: KAGVTQTPRYLIKTRGQQVTLSCSPISGHRSVSWYQQTPGQGLQFLFEYFSETQRNKGNFPGRFSGRQFSNSRSEMNVSTLELGDSALYLCASSLASGSSYEQYFGPGTRLTVT.